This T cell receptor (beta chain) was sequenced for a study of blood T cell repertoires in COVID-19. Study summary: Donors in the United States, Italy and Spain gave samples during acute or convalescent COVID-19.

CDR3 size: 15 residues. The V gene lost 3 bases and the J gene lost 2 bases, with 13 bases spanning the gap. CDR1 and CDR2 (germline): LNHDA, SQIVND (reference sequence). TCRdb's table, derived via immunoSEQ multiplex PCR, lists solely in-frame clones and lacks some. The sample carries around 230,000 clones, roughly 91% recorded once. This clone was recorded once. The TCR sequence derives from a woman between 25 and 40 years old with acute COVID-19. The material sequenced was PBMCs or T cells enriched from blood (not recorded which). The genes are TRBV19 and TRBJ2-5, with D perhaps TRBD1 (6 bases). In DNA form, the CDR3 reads TGTGCCAGTAGTATTTTCTGGGACACACAAGAGACCCAGTACTTC. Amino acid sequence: CASSIFWDTQETQYF. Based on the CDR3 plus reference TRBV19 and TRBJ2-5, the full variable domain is DGGITQSPKYLFRKEGQNVTLSCEQNLNHDAMYWYRQDPGQGLRLIYYSQIVNDFQKGDIAEGYSVSREKKESFPLTVTSAQKNPTAFYLCASSIFWDTQETQYFGPGTRLLVL.